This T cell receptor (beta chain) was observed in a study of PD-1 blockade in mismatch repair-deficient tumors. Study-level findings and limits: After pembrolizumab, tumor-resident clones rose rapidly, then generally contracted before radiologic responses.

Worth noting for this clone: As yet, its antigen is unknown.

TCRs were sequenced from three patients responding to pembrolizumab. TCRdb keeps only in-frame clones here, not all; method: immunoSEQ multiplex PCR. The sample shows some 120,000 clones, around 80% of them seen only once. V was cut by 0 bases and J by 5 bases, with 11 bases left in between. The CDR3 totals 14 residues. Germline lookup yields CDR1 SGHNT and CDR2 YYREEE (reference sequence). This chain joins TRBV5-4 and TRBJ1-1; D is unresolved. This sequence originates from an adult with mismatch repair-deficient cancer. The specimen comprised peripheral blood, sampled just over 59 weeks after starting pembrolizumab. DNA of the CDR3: TGTGCCAGCAGCTTGGAGGGCGGGCAAACTGAAGCTTTCTTT. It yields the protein CASSLEGGQTEAFF. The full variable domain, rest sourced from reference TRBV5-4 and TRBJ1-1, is ETGVTQSPTHLIKTRGQQVTLRCSSQSGHNTVSWYQQALGQGPQFIFQYYREEENGRGNFPPRFSGLQFPNYSSELNVNALELDDSALYLCASSLEGGQTEAFFGQGTRLTVV.